This entry concerns a single T cell receptor (beta chain). Its cognate antigen is unknown. Generated by immunoSEQ multiplex PCR, the TCRdb table keeps only in-frame clones and is missing some. The sample consists of about 18,000 clones, roughly 83% of them appearing once. CDR1 LGHNA and CDR2 YSLEER come from the germline V gene. The J segment lost 8 bases and the V segment lost 1 base, leaving 13 bases of the junction unmatched. The CDR3 covers 18 residues. The data belong to a study of T cell clonotyping in hematopoietic cell transplantation. Findings and limits, study-wide: At the given depth, recipient repertoires were over 95% de novo clonotypes. Recipient TCR diversity dropped after transplant; expanded clonotypes rose from day 30 to 180. Graft donor and pretransplant recipient Inverse Simpson Index values predicted broader posttransplant TCR diversity.

Documented time point: recipient sample about 28 days before transplant, after cytoreduction. Recipient blood drawn about 28 days pretransplant and days 30, 100, 180 after. This specimen was peripheral blood mononuclear cells, taken before stem cell transplant. This TCR came from a man aged 50-59 years with acute myeloid leukemia. Some clones in this sample may be carry-over from other donors' samples. This chain uses TRBV4-3 with TRBJ2-1; 11 positions agree with TRBD1. The CDR3: CASSQGAAGTGGFDEQFF. In DNA, the CDR3 is TGCGCCAGCAGCCAAGGGGCCGCCGGGACAGGGGGTTTTGATGAGCAGTTCTTC.